The clone carrying this T cell receptor (beta chain) was picked up a small number of times. Clones were read by immunoSEQ multiplex PCR, and TCRdb kept only the in-frame ones, dropping some. The data contain hundreds of thousands of clones, about 87% of them singletons. The sample belongs to a study of blood T cell repertoires in COVID-19. Study-level background: PBMCs, B-cell-depleted T cells, or T cells were the source of the cDNA or gDNA that made up the material.

This clonotype was obtained from a human donor in a cohort sampled during active COVID-19. Material for sequencing was peripheral blood.

The CDR3 region is CAISEGLAAGLKNEQFF. In DNA form, the CDR3 reads TGTGCCATCAGTGAGGGACTAGCGGCAGGACTTAAGAATGAGCAGTTCTTC. The J gene is TRBJ2-1, the V gene TRBV10-3; TRBD2 agrees at 10 bases. Trimming cost V 2 bases and J 7 bases; bases outside gene matches: 11. In germline, CDR1 is ENHRY, CDR2 SYGVKD. The CDR3 extends over 17 amino acids.